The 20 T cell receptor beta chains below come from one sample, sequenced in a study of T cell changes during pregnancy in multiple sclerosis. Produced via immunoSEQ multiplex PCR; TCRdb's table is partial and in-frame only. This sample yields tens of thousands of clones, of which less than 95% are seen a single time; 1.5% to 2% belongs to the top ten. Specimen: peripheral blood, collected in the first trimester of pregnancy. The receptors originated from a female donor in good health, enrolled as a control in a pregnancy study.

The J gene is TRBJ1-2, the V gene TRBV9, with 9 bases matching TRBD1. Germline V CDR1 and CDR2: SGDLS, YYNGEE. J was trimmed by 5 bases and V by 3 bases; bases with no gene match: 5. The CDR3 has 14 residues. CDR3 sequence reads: CASSGGTGRYGYTF. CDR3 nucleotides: TGTGCCAGCAGCGGCGGGACAGGGAGGTATGGCTACACCTTC.

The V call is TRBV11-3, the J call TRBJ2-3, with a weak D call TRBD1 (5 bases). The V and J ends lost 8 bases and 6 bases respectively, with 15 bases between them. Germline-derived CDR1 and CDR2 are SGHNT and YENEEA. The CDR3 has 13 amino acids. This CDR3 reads CASAQPGRDTQYF. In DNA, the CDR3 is TGTGCCAGCGCCCAGCCAGGGCGGGATACGCAGTATTTT.

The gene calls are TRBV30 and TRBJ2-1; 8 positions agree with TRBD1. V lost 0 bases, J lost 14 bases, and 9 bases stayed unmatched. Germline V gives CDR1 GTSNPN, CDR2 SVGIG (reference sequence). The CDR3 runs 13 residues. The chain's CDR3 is CAWSVQGATPKFF. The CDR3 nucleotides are TGTGCCTGGAGTGTCCAGGGGGCTACTCCGAAGTTCTTC.

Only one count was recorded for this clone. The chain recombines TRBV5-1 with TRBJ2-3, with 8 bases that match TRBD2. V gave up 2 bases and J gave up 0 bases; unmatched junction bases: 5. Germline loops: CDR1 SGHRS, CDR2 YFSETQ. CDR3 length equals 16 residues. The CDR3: CASSLRPSGSTDTQYF. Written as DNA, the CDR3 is TGCGCCAGCAGCTTACGGCCTAGCGGGAGCACAGATACGCAGTATTTT. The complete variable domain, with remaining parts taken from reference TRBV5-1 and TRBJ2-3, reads KAGVTQTPRYLIKTRGQQVTLSCSPISGHRSVSWYQQTPGQGLQFLFEYFSETQRNKGNFPGRFSGRQFSNSRSEMNVSTLELGDSALYLCASSLRPSGSTDTQYFGPGTRLTVL.

In DNA form, the CDR3 reads TGTGCCAGTAGAATTCAATTCAGCTCCTACGAGCAGTACTTC. Translated: CASRIQFSSYEQYF. The V call is TRBV19, the J call TRBJ2-7; the D is unclear. Germline V gene sequence: CDR1 LNHDA, CDR2 SQIVND (reference sequence). Trimming stripped 6 bases from V and 0 bases from J, with 12 bases between. This CDR3 is 14 amino acids long.

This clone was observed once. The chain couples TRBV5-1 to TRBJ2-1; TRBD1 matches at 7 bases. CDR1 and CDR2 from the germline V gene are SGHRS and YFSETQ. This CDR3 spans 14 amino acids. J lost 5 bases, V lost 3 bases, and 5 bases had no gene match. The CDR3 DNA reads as TGCGCCAGCAGCTCCGGGACAGCCAACAATGAGCAGTTCTTC. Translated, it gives CASSSGTANNEQFF.

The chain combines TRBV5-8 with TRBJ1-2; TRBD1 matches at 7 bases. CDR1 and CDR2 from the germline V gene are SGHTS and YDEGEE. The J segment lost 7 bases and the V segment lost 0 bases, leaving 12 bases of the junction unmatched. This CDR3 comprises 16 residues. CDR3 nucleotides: TGTGCCAGCAGCTTGGAGAGGACAGGTCCTTTGGGTGGCTACACCTTC. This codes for CASSLERTGPLGGYTF.

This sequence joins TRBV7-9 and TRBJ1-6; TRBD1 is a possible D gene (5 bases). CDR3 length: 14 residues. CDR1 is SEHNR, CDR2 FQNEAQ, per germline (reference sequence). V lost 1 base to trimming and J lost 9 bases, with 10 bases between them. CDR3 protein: CASSLGQPGSPLHF. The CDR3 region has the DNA TGTGCCAGCAGCTTAGGACAGCCGGGTTCACCCCTCCACTTT.

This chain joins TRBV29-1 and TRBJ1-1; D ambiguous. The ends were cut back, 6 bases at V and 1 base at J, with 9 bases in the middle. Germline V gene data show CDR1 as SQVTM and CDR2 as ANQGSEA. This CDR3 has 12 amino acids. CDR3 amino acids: CSVVPGNTEAFF. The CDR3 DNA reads TGCAGCGTCGTTCCAGGGAACACTGAAGCTTTCTTT.

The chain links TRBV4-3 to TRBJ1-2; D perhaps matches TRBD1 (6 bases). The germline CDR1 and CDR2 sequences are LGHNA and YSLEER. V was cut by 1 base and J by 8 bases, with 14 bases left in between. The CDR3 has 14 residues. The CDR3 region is CASSQVTGGQGYTF. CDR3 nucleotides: TGCGCCAGCAGCCAAGTTACCGGGGGGCAGGGCTACACCTTC.

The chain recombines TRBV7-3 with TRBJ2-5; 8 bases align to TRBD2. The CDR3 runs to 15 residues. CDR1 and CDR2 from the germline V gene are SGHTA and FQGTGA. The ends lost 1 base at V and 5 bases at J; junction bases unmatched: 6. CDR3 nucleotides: TGTGCCAGCAGCTTAATGCGGGGGGACCGGGAGACCCAGTACTTC. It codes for CASSLMRGDRETQYF.

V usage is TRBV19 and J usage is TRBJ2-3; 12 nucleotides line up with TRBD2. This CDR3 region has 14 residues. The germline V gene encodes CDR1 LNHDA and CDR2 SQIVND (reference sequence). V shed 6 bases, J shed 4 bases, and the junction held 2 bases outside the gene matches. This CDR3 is CASRTSGGSDTQYF. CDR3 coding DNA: TGTGCCAGTAGGACTAGCGGGGGTTCAGATACGCAGTATTTT. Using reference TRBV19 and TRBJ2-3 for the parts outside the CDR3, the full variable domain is DGGITQSPKYLFRKEGQNVTLSCEQNLNHDAMYWYRQDPGQGLRLIYYSQIVNDFQKGDIAEGYSVSREKKESFPLTVTSAQKNPTAFYLCASRTSGGSDTQYFGPGTRLTVL.

The CDR3 sequence is CASYRSGNSYNEQFF. CDR3 DNA: TGCGCCAGTTATCGTAGCGGGAACTCCTACAATGAGCAGTTCTTC. The V and J genes are TRBV5-1 and TRBJ2-1; 8 bases match TRBD2. There are 15 residues in the CDR3. The germline gives CDR1 SGHRS, CDR2 YFSETQ. The V segment lost 8 bases and the J segment 0 bases; nucleotides outside the gene matches: 7.

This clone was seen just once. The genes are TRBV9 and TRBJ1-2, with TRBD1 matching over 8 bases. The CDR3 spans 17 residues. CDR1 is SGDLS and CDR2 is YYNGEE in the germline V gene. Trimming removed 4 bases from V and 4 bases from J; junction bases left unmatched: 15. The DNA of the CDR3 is TGTGCCAGCAGCCCCCAGGATTCGTCAGGGGGCGGCTATGGCTACACCTTC. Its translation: CASSPQDSSGGGYGYTF.

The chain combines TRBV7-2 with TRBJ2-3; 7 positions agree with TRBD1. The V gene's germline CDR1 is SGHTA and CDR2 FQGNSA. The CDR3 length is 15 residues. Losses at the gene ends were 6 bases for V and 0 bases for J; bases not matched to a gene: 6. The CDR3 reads CASRFLTGSTDTQYF. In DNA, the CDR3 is TGTGCCAGCAGGTTTCTGACAGGGAGCACAGATACGCAGTATTTT.

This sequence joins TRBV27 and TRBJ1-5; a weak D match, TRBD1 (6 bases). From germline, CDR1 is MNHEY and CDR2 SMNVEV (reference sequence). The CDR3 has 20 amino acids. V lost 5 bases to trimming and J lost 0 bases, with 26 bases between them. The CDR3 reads CASSPIYPPTGRYSNQPQHF. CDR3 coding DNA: TGTGCCAGCAGTCCCATTTATCCCCCAACAGGGCGGTATAGCAATCAGCCCCAGCATTTT.

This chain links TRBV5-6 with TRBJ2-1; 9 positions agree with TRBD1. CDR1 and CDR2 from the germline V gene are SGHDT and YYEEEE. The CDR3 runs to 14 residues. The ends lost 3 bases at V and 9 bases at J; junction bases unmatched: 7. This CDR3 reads CASSWDRVSAEQFF. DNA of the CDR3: TGTGCCAGCAGCTGGGACAGGGTGTCGGCTGAGCAGTTCTTC.

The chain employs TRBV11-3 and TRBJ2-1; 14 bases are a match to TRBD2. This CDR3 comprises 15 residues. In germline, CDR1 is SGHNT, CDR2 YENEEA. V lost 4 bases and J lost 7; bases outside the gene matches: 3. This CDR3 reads CASSSGLAGGNEQFF. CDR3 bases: TGTGCCAGCAGCTCAGGACTAGCGGGGGGAAATGAGCAGTTCTTC. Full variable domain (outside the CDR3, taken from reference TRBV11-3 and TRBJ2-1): EAGVVQSPRYKIIEKKQPVAFWCNPISGHNTLYWYLQNLGQGPELLIRYENEEAVDDSQLPKDRFSAERLKGVDSTLKIQPAELGDSAVYLCASSSGLAGGNEQFFGPGTRLTVL.

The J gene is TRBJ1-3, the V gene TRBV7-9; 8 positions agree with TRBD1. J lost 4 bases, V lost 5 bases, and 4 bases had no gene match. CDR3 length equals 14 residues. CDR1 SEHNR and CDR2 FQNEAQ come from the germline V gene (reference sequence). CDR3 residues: CASSQGAWGNTIYF. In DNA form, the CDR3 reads TGTGCCAGCAGCCAGGGGGCTTGGGGAAACACCATATATTTT.

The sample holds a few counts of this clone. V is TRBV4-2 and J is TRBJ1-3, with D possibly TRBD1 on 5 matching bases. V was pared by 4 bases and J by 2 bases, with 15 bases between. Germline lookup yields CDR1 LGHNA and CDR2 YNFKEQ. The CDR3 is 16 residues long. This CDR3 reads CASSPMVGGAGNTIYF. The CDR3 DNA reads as TGTGCCAGCAGCCCGATGGTGGGGGGGGCTGGAAACACCATATATTTT.